This TCR beta chain was profiled in a study of blood T cell repertoires in COVID-19. The junction had 7 bases not matched to a gene; V was cut back by 3 bases and J by 3 bases. This CDR3 contains 16 residues. Germline V gene lookup returns CDR1 SGHNT and CDR2 YYREEE (reference sequence). Some clones are missing from TCRdb's copy, which holds only in-frame ones; the method was immunoSEQ multiplex PCR. The data show a few hundred thousand clones, under 90% seen once. V gene TRBV5-4 combines with J gene TRBJ1-1; 11 positions agree with TRBD1. Sequencing was performed on peripheral blood. The receptor was derived from a woman between 18 and 30 years old with acute or convalescent COVID-19. CDR3 loop: CASSSRPGQGDTEAFF. The CDR3 DNA reads as TGTGCCAGCAGCTCGCGCCCGGGACAGGGGGACACTGAAGCTTTCTTT.